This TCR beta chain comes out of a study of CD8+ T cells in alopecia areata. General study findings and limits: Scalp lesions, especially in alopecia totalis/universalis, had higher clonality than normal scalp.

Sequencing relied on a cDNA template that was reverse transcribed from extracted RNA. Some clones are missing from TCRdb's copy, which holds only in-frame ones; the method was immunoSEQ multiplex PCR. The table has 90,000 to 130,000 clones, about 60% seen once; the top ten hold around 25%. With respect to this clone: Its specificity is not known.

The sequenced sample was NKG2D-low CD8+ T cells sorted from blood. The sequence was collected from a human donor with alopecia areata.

Written as DNA, the CDR3 is TGTGCCAGCAGTGAAGGACGTCCCTACGAGCAGTACTTC. It codes for CASSEGRPYEQYF. This sequence joins TRBV6-1 and TRBJ2-7, with D hard to call. Germline assignment: CDR1 MNHNS and CDR2 SASEGT. This CDR3 is 13 amino acids long. The V and J ends lost 1 base and 2 bases respectively, with 6 bases between them.